This record covers a single T cell receptor beta chain. Its antigen is not known. This entry comes from a study of T cell responses to AZD1222 COVID-19 vaccine. General study findings and limits: CD4 TCRs covered the whole spike, strongest at regions 160-218 and 743-854. Reports say nearly half of spike-specific TCRs go after unmutated variant regions. The number of AZD1222 recipients seropositive at baseline was only 5 to 7.

Clones were read by immunoSEQ multiplex PCR, and TCRdb kept only the in-frame ones, dropping some. The repertoire holds 120,000 to 150,000 clones, with roughly 89% as singletons. This receptor was identified in an adult in good health. This specimen consisted of peripheral blood, obtained on day 0 of AZD1222 vaccination.

Here the CDR3 reads CASSQYPVSNQPQHF. The CDR3 DNA reads TGTGCCAGCAGTCAATATCCTGTAAGCAATCAGCCCCAGCATTTT. The V and J genes are TRBV6-5 and TRBJ1-5; no clear D. Germline V gene lookup returns CDR1 MNHEY and CDR2 SVGAGI. V dropped 5 bases and J dropped 1 base, with 12 bases sitting between them. This CDR3 comprises 15 residues.